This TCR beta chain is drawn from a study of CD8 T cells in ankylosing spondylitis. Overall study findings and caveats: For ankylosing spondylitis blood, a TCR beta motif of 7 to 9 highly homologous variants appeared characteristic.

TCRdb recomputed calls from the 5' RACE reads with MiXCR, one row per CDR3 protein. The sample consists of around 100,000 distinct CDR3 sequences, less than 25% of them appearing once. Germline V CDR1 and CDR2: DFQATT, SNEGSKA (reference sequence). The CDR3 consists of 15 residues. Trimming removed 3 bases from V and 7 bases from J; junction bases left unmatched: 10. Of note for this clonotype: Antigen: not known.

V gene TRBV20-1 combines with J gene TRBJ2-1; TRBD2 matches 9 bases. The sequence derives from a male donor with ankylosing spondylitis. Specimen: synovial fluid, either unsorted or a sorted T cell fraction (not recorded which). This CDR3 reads CSASRVAGEGNEQFF. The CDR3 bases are TGCAGTGCTAGTAGGGTAGCGGGAGAGGGAAATGAGCAGTTCTTC.